Listed below are T cell receptor beta chains from one sample, sequenced in a study of Graves' ophthalmopathy and Graves' hyperthyroidism. In TCRdb, the multiplex PCR reads were re-called with MiXCR into one record per CDR3 protein. The sample holds over a million distinct CDR3 sequences, 36% seen once. The sequencing input was peripheral blood or thyroid tissue (not recorded which). Every receptor here comes from an adult man with Graves' hyperthyroidism. CDR3s include the opening cysteine and the closing phenylalanine or tryptophan. The D gene is left open where the match is weak. Clone size is given for some rows only: seen once, a few or many times, or a class if the clone is expanded.

CDR3 protein: CASSSQGPGRAYEQYF
CDR3 DNA: TGTGCCAGCAGTTCCCAGGGGCCAGGGCGAGCCTACGAGCAGTACTTC
clone size: -
V gene: TRBV7-6
J gene: TRBJ2-7
D gene: -

CDR3 protein: CAISSRDRGAYGYTF
CDR3 DNA: TGTGCCATCAGTTCCCGGGACAGGGGGGCTTATGGCTACACCTTC
clone size: -
V gene: TRBV10-3
J gene: TRBJ1-2
D gene: TRBD1

CDR3 protein: CASSASVGSSGANVLTF
CDR3 DNA: TGTGCCAGCAGTGCTTCTGTGGGGAGCTCTGGGGCCAACGTCCTGACTTTC
clone size: few
V gene: TRBV6-1
J gene: TRBJ2-6
D gene: -

CDR3 protein: CSATGTTQGYYEQYF
CDR3 DNA: TGCAGTGCTACGGGCACTACACAGGGGTACTACGAGCAGTACTTC
clone size: many
V gene: TRBV20-1
J gene: TRBJ2-7
D gene: TRBD1

CDR3 protein: CASIEGMGSEQYF
CDR3 DNA: TGTGCCAGCATCGAGGGCATGGGCTCCGAGCAGTACTTC
clone size: -
V gene: TRBV7-8
J gene: TRBJ2-7
D gene: -

CDR3 protein: CASRTRQGRSNQPLHF
CDR3 DNA: TGTGCCAGTAGGACGCGACAGGGACGTAGCAATCAGCCCCTCCACTTT
clone size: -
V gene: TRBV19
J gene: TRBJ1-6
D gene: TRBD1

CDR3 protein: CASRPEGQRNTEAFF
CDR3 DNA: TGTGCCAGCAGGCCAGAGGGACAACGCAACACTGAAGCTTTCTTT
clone size: many
V gene: TRBV6-5
J gene: TRBJ1-1
D gene: -

CDR3 protein: CASATEETQYF
CDR3 DNA: TGTGCCAGCGCTACGGAGGAGACCCAGTACTTC
clone size: -
V gene: TRBV27
J gene: TRBJ2-5
D gene: -

CDR3 protein: CSAKGVWEKLFF
CDR3 DNA: TGCAGTGCCAAGGGAGTCTGGGAAAAACTGTTTTTT
clone size: many
V gene: TRBV20-1
J gene: TRBJ1-4
D gene: -

CDR3 protein: CASSYGQGRISPLHF
CDR3 DNA: TGCGCCAGCAGCTACGGACAGGGTCGGATTTCACCCCTCCACTTT
clone size: many
V gene: TRBV5-1
J gene: TRBJ1-6
D gene: TRBD1

CDR3 protein: CASRLAVGPSEQYF
CDR3 DNA: TGCGCCAGCAGGTTGGCAGTGGGGCCGAGCGAGCAGTACTTC
clone size: -
V gene: TRBV5-1
J gene: TRBJ2-7
D gene: -

CDR3 protein: CASSEIAGESHRYF
CDR3 DNA: TGTGCCAGCAGTGAAATAGCGGGAGAATCCCACCGGTACTTC
clone size: -
V gene: TRBV7-3
J gene: TRBJ2-7
D gene: TRBD2

CDR3 protein: CSARPGQGDFGYTF
CDR3 DNA: TGCAGTGCTAGACCGGGACAGGGGGACTTTGGCTACACCTTC
clone size: -
V gene: TRBV20-1
J gene: TRBJ1-2
D gene: TRBD1

CDR3 protein: CASSLLGEVSSYEQYF
CDR3 DNA: TGTGCCAGCAGTCTACTGGGGGAGGTTAGCTCCTACGAGCAGTACTTC
clone size: -
V gene: TRBV10-3
J gene: TRBJ2-7
D gene: -

CDR3 protein: CASSIQGAGTEAFF
CDR3 DNA: TGTGCCAGTAGTATTCAGGGGGCTGGTACTGAAGCTTTCTTT
clone size: few
V gene: TRBV19
J gene: TRBJ1-1
D gene: TRBD1

CDR3 protein: CSVGQEDQPQHF
CDR3 DNA: TGCAGCGTTGGACAGGAGGATCAGCCCCAGCATTTT
clone size: many
V gene: TRBV29-1
J gene: TRBJ1-5
D gene: -

CDR3 protein: CASSYLVGRTGGNSPLHF
CDR3 DNA: TGTGCCAGCAGTTACCTGGTCGGTCGAACAGGGGGTAATTCACCCCTCCACTTT
clone size: few
V gene: TRBV6-5
J gene: TRBJ1-6
D gene: TRBD1

CDR3 protein: CASSEEGQGTYGYTF
CDR3 DNA: TGTGCCAGCAGTGAAGAGGGACAGGGGACCTATGGCTACACCTTC
clone size: -
V gene: TRBV2
J gene: TRBJ1-2
D gene: TRBD1

CDR3 protein: CASSLTGIGTYEQYF
CDR3 DNA: TGCGCCAGCAGCTTGACGGGGATTGGTACCTACGAGCAGTACTTC
clone size: once
V gene: TRBV5-1
J gene: TRBJ2-7
D gene: -

CDR3 protein: CASTFSGVSYEQYF
CDR3 DNA: TGTGCCAGCACTTTTTCAGGGGTATCCTACGAGCAGTACTTC
clone size: once
V gene: TRBV12-3/TRBV12-4
J gene: TRBJ2-7
D gene: -

CDR3 protein: CASSSQSAVSYEQYF
CDR3 DNA: TGTGCCAGCTCCTCCCAGTCAGCGGTATCCTACGAGCAGTACTTC
clone size: -
V gene: TRBV7-2
J gene: TRBJ2-7
D gene: -

CDR3 protein: CASSYDLRGDGYTF
CDR3 DNA: TGTGCCAGCAGCTACGACCTCCGGGGGGATGGCTACACCTTC
clone size: -
V gene: TRBV5-5
J gene: TRBJ1-2
D gene: -

CDR3 protein: CASSPTGASEKLFF
CDR3 DNA: TGTGCCAGCAGCCCCACAGGGGCAAGTGAAAAACTGTTTTTT
clone size: -
V gene: TRBV5-1
J gene: TRBJ1-4
D gene: TRBD1

CDR3 protein: CASSPIGVSTGELYF
CDR3 DNA: TGTGCCAGCAGCCCAATCGGAGTGAGCACCGGGGAGCTGTACTTC
clone size: -
V gene: TRBV2
J gene: TRBJ2-7
D gene: -

CDR3 protein: CAIGMWTPGGTGKAEQYF
CDR3 DNA: TGTGCCATCGGCATGTGGACCCCGGGTGGGACAGGGAAAGCCGAGCAGTACTTC
clone size: -
V gene: TRBV10-3
J gene: TRBJ2-7
D gene: TRBD1

CDR3 protein: CSASTGLDQPQHF
CDR3 DNA: TGCAGTGCTAGCACAGGGCTTGATCAGCCCCAGCATTTT
clone size: few
V gene: TRBV20-1
J gene: TRBJ1-5
D gene: -

CDR3 protein: CSARLSGMSNEKLFF
CDR3 DNA: TGCAGTGCTAGACTAAGCGGGATGTCTAATGAAAAACTGTTTTTT
clone size: -
V gene: TRBV20-1
J gene: TRBJ1-4
D gene: -

CDR3 protein: CASSELQGAAGANVLTF
CDR3 DNA: TGTGCCAGCAGTGAACTCCAGGGGGCGGCTGGGGCCAACGTCCTGACTTTC
clone size: many
V gene: TRBV2
J gene: TRBJ2-6
D gene: TRBD1

CDR3 protein: CASSPENSNQPQHF
CDR3 DNA: TGTGCCAGCAGCCCCGAAAATAGCAATCAGCCCCAGCATTTT
clone size: -
V gene: TRBV11-2
J gene: TRBJ1-5
D gene: -

CDR3 protein: CAISVERSGNTF
CDR3 DNA: TGTGCCATCAGTGTTGAAAGATCTGGAAACACCTTC
clone size: -
V gene: TRBV10-3
J gene: TRBJ1-2
D gene: -

CDR3 protein: CASSVGLAGDIGELFF
CDR3 DNA: TGTGCCAGCAGCGTGGGACTAGCGGGGGACATCGGGGAGCTGTTTTTT
clone size: -
V gene: TRBV7-8
J gene: TRBJ2-2
D gene: TRBD2

CDR3 protein: CAWSPGGGWAFF
CDR3 DNA: TGTGCCTGGAGTCCAGGGGGCGGTTGGGCTTTCTTT
clone size: few
V gene: TRBV30
J gene: TRBJ1-1
D gene: TRBD1

CDR3 protein: CASRGGTGGGNTEAFF
CDR3 DNA: TGTGCCAGCAGGGGGGGGACAGGGGGCGGGAACACTGAAGCTTTCTTT
clone size: -
V gene: TRBV2
J gene: TRBJ1-1
D gene: TRBD1

CDR3 protein: CATSVRGQETQHF
CDR3 DNA: TGTGCCACCAGTGTGAGGGGCCAGGAGACCCAGCATTTT
clone size: once
V gene: TRBV15
J gene: TRBJ1-5
D gene: -

CDR3 protein: CAIKTAIGGTEAFF
CDR3 DNA: TGTGCCATCAAGACAGCAATTGGAGGCACTGAAGCTTTCTTT
clone size: many
V gene: TRBV10-3
J gene: TRBJ1-1
D gene: -